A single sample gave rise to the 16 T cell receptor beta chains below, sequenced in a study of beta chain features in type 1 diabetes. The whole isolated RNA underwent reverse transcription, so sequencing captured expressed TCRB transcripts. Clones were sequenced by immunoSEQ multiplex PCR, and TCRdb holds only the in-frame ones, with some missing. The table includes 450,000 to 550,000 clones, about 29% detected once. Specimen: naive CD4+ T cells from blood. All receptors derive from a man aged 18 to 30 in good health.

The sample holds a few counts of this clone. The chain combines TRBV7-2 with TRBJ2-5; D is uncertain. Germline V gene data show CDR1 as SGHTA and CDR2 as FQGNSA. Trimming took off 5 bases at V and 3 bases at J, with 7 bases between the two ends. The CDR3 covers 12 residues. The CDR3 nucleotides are TGTGCCAGCAGCAAAATCGAAGAGACCCAGTACTTC. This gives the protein CASSKIEETQYF. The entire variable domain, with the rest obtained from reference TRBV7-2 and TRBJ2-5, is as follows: GAGVSQSPSNKVTEKGKDVELRCDPISGHTALYWYRQSLGQGLEFLIYFQGNSAPDKSGLPSDRFSAERTGGSVSTLTIQRTQQEDSAVYLCASSKIEETQYFGPGTRLLVL.

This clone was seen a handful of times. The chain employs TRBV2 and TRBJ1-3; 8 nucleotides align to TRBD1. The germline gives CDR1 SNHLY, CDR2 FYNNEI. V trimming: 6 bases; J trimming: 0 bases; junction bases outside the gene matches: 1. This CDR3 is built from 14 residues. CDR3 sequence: CASSGQGSGNTIYF. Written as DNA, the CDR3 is TGTGCCAGCAGCGGACAGGGCTCTGGAAACACCATATATTTT.

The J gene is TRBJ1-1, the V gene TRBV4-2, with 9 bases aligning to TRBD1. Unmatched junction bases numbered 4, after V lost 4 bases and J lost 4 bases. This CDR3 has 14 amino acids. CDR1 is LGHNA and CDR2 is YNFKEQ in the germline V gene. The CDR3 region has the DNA TGTGCCAGCAGCCTACAGGGGGCAGGCACTGAAGCTTTCTTT. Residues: CASSLQGAGTEAFF.

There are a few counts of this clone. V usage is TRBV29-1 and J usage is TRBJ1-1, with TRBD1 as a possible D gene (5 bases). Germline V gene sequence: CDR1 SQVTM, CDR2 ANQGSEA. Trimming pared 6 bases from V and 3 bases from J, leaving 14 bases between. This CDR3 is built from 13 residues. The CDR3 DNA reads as TGCAGCGTCAAAGGGGTAATCTACACTGAAGCTTTCTTT. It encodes CSVKGVIYTEAFF.

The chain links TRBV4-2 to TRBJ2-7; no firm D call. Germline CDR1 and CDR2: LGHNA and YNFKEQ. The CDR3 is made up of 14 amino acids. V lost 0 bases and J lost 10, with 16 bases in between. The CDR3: CASSQEGSLRSQYF. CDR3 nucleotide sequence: TGTGCCAGCAGCCAAGAGGGCAGCCTACGAAGTCAGTACTTC.

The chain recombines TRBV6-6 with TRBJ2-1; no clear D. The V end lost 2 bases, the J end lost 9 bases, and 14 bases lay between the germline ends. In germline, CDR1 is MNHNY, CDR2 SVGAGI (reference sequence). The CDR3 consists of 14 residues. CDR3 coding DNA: TGTGCCAGCAGTTACCCCAGGATAGCTAGTGAGCAGTTCTTC. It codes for CASSYPRIASEQFF.

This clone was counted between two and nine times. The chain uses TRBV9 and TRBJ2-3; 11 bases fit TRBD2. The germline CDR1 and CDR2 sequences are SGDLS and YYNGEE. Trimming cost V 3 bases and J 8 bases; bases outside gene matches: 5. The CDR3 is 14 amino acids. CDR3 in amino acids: CASSATSGIGTQYF. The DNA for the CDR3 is TGTGCCAGCAGCGCGACTAGCGGGATAGGTACGCAGTATTTT.

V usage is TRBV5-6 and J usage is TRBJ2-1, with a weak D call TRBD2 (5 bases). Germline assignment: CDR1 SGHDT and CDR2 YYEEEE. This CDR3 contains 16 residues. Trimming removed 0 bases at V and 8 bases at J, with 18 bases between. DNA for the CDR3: TGTGCCAGCAGCTTGGCACTCGGGGAAAGTTCGGATGAGCAGTTCTTC. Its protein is CASSLALGESSDEQFF.

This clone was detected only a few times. In nucleotides, the CDR3 is TGTGCCAGCAGCTTCACAGGACAGGGGTGGACTGAAGCTTTCTTT. Its translation is CASSFTGQGWTEAFF. The genes are TRBV7-2 and TRBJ1-1; 9 nucleotides match TRBD1. Germline V lookup: CDR1 SGHTA, CDR2 FQGNSA. The CDR3 sequence is 15 residues long. After removal of 3 bases from V and 5 bases from J, the junction contained 7 bases not matched to a gene. Drawing the rest from reference TRBV7-2 and TRBJ1-1, the complete variable domain is GAGVSQSPSNKVTEKGKDVELRCDPISGHTALYWYRQSLGQGLEFLIYFQGNSAPDKSGLPSDRFSAERTGGSVSTLTIQRTQQEDSAVYLCASSFTGQGWTEAFFGQGTRLTVV.

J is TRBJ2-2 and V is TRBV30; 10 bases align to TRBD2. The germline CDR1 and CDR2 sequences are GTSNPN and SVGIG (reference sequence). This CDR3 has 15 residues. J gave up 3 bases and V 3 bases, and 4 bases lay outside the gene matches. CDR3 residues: CAWRRLAGDTGELFF. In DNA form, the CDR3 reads TGTGCCTGGAGAAGGCTAGCGGGAGACACCGGGGAGCTGTTTTTT.

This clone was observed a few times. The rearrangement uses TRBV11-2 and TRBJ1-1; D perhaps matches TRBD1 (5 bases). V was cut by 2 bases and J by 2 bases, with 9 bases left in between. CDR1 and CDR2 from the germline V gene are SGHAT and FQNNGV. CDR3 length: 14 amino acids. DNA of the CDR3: TGTGCCAGCAGCTTAATGGGGACCAACACTGAAGCTTTCTTT. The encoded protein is CASSLMGTNTEAFF.

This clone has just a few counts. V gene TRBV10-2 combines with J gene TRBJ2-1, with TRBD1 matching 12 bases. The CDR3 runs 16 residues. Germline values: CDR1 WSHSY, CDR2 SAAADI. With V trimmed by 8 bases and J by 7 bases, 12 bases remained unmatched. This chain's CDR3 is CASGVGQGQGANEQFF. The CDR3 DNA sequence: TGCGCCAGCGGGGTGGGACAGGGACAGGGGGCGAATGAGCAGTTCTTC.

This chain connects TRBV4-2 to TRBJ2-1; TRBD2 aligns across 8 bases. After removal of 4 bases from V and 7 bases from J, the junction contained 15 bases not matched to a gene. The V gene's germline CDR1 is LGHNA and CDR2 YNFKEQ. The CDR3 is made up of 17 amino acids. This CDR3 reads CASSRPPQAGVSNEQFF. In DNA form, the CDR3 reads TGTGCCAGCAGCCGACCACCCCAAGCGGGAGTTTCGAATGAGCAGTTCTTC.

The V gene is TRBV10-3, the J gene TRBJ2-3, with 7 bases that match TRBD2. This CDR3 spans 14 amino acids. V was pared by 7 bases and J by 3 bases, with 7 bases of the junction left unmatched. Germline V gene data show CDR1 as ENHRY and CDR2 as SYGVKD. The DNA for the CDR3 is TGTGCCATCACCCCGGGACTAACTACAGATACGCAGTATTTT. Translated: CAITPGLTTDTQYF.

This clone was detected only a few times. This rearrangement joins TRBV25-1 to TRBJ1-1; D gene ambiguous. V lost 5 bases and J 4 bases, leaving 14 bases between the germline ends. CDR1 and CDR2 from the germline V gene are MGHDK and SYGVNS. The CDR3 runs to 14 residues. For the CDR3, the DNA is TGTGCCAGCAGTAACCGGGAGCTGGGCACTGAAGCTTTCTTT. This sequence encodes CASSNRELGTEAFF.

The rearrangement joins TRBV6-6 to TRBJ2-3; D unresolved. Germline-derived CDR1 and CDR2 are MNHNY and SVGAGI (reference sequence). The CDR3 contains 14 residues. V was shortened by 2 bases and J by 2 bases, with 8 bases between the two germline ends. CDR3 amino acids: CASSYGQDTDTQYF. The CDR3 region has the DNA TGTGCCAGCAGTTACGGGCAGGACACAGATACGCAGTATTTT.